This T cell receptor beta chain derives from a study of T-cell memory formation after mild COVID-19. As for the study in general: Clusters were largely donor specific.

Regarding this clonotype: Antigen: not known. Relative to the germline gene, one junction end is altered; a read error may explain this.

Study conclusions and caveats: Some responding clones appeared in pre-infection memory, suggesting cross-reactive memory joined.

Constant-segment-primed 5'RACE gave TCR alpha and TCR beta cDNA libraries with sample barcodes and UMIs. TCRdb called the 5' RACE reads again in MiXCR, with one record for every CDR3 protein. The data hold 450,000 to 700,000 distinct CDR3 sequences, with roughly 18% observed a single time. CDR3 length equals 17 residues. Germline CDR1 and CDR2: SSHAT and FNYEAQ (reference sequence). Sample: PBMCs or a T cell subset sorted from them (not recorded which). The chain couples TRBV7-7 to TRBJ2-2; 14 nucleotides match TRBD2. This sequence was found in an adult woman who had mild COVID-19 (a few samples of this study predate the infection). Cell type and time point are not known. The CDR3 sequence is CASSPRLAGGNPGELFF. As DNA, the CDR3 is TGTGCTAGCAGCCCTCGACTAGCGGGAGGGAACCCCGGGGAGCTGTTTTTT. The entire variable domain, with the rest obtained from reference TRBV7-7 and TRBJ2-2, is as follows: GAGVSQSPRYKVTKRGQDVTLRCDPISSHATLYWYQQALGQGPEFLTYFNYEAQPDKSGLPSDRFSAERPEGSISTLTIQRTEQRDSAMYRCASSPRLAGGNPGELFFGEGSRLTVL.